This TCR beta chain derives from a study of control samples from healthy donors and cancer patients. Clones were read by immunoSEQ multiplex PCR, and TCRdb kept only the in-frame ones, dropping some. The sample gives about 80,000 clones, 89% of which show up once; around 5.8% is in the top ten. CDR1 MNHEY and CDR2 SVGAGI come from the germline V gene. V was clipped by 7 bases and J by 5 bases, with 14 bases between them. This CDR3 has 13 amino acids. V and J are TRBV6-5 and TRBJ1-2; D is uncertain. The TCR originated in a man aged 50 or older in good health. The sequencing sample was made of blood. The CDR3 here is CASTRASLYGYTF. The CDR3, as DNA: TGTGCCAGCACACGGGCCTCTTTATATGGCTACACCTTC.